Included here is one T cell receptor beta chain sequence, with context. The antigen is not known. TCRdb reprocessed the 5' RACE reads and stores each CDR3 protein as one record, lacking DNA. This repertoire includes fewer than 350,000 distinct CDR3 sequences. The sample belongs to a study of monozygotic twins with inflammatory bowel disease. Study-level points and caveats: Twin pairs that were concordant did not differ from discordant pairs in repertoire similarity, possibly from limited power. The authors found no support for a single strong IBD-associated signal or clonotype. On the inverse Simpson index, IBD patients scored lower for TCRbeta diversity than healthy co-twins.

The germline gives CDR1 DFQATT, CDR2 SNEGSKA (reference sequence). The CDR3 has 14 amino acids. The clonotype was recovered from a human donor with ulcerative colitis or Crohn's disease, or a healthy co-twin of an affected twin (not recorded which). The sample consisted of blood. The J gene is TRBJ2-1, the V gene TRBV20-1; TCRdb's D call of TRBD2 is untestable without DNA. CDR3 amino acids: CSARVRTTNNEQFF.